The 18 T cell receptor beta chains given below trace back to one sample, sequenced in a study of T cell repertoires in cytomegalovirus infection. TCRdb re-called the reads with MiXCR, one entry per CDR3 protein. The sample includes approximately 500,000 distinct CDR3 sequences, 30% to 40% of them seen just once. Their recognized antigens are unknown. The sequences come from cultured PBMCs, collected from culture after CMV antigen stimulation. The receptors shown here come from a human donor in good health (CMV status not recorded). Some clones in this sample may be carry-over from other donors' samples.

The V and J genes are TRBV6-2 or TRBV6-3 and TRBJ2-3; D gene ambiguous. Trimming removed 5 bases from V and 0 bases from J, with 12 bases in between. The CDR3 runs 15 residues. Germline CDR1 and CDR2: MNHEY and SVGEGT. DNA for the CDR3: TGTGCCAGCAGTCGTGGGCTACTCAGCACAGATACGCAGTATTTT. Protein product: CASSRGLLSTDTQYF.

CDR3 sequence reads: CASSEALLGTQYF. The CDR3 nucleotides read TGTGCCAGCAGTGAAGCGCTCTTGGGGACCCAGTACTTC. J is TRBJ2-5 and V is TRBV2; D is ambiguous. This CDR3 is built from 13 residues. Germline V gives CDR1 SNHLY, CDR2 FYNNEI. Deletions cut 0 bases from V and 7 bases from J, with 9 bases between.

The gene calls are TRBV7-9 and TRBJ1-2; 8 positions agree with TRBD1. The CDR3 contains 15 residues. CDR1 and CDR2 from the germline V gene are SEHNR and FQNEAQ (reference sequence). The J segment lost 4 bases and the V segment lost 7 bases, leaving 11 bases of the junction unmatched. CDR3 sequence: CASKWSGGASYGYTF. In nucleotides, the CDR3 is TGTGCCAGCAAATGGTCAGGGGGCGCGAGCTATGGCTACACCTTC.

The chain carries TRBV20-1 and TRBJ2-5; 8 bases are a match to TRBD1. The V gene's germline CDR1 is DFQATT and CDR2 SNEGSKA (reference sequence). The CDR3 totals 14 residues. Losses at the gene ends were 3 bases for V and 5 bases for J; bases not matched to a gene: 8. CDR3 region: CSASRQGFLETQYF. CDR3 nucleotides: TGCAGTGCTAGCCGACAGGGGTTTTTGGAGACCCAGTACTTC.

The chain has TRBV6-2 or TRBV6-3 and TRBJ2-1, with 8 bases fitting TRBD2. The germline gives CDR1 MNHEY, CDR2 SVGEGT. The CDR3 runs to 17 residues. After removal of 5 bases from V and 1 base from J, the junction contained 10 bases not matched to a gene. CDR3 sequence reads: CASSTGRGLGSYNEQFF. CDR3 coding DNA: TGTGCCAGCAGTACCGGGAGGGGTTTAGGGTCCTACAATGAGCAGTTCTTC.

In DNA, the CDR3 is TGTGCCAGCAGACTCACAGGGGGGGAGGGTGAAAAACTGTTTTTT. Translating gives CASRLTGGEGEKLFF. This rearrangement joins TRBV6-8 to TRBJ1-4; TRBD1 matches at 8 bases. The CDR3 has 15 residues. V dropped 6 bases and J dropped 7; count of bases not matched to a gene: 10. Germline-derived CDR1 and CDR2 are MNHGY and SAAAGT.

This clonotype was seen a handful of times. The chain recombines TRBV6-2 or TRBV6-3 with TRBJ2-3; D possibly corresponds to TRBD2 (5 bases). This CDR3 comprises 15 residues. Germline V gene lookup returns CDR1 MNHEY and CDR2 SVGEGT. Trimming took off 4 bases at V and 11 bases at J, with 22 bases between the two ends. CDR3 DNA sequence: TGTGCCAGCAGTTTCGAGTTTCGGGATGGGCGTATGCAGTATTTT. Translated: CASSFEFRDGRMQYF.

This clonotype was detected only once. One junction end does not reproduce the germline sequence, and a read error may be involved. The chain carries TRBV25-1 and TRBJ2-2; D unclear. The CDR3 is 12 amino acids. Germline CDR1 is MGHDK and CDR2 is SYGVNS. The CDR3 coding sequence is TGTGCCAGCAGAGAATACGCCGGGGAGCTGTTTTTT. It translates to CASREYAGELFF. Based on the CDR3 plus reference TRBV25-1 and TRBJ2-2, the full variable domain is EADIYQTPRYLVIGTGKKITLECSQTMGHDKMYWYQQDPGMELHLIHYSYGVNSTEKGDLSSESTVSRIRTEHFPLTLESARPSHTSQYLCASREYAGELFFGEGSRLTVL.

The rearrangement links TRBV27 to TRBJ2-5; 7 nucleotides agree with TRBD1. The V and J ends lost 5 bases and 2 bases, in that order; junction bases with no gene match: 5. The CDR3 contains 14 residues. CDR1 and CDR2 from the germline V gene are MNHEY and SMNVEV (reference sequence). CDR3 nucleotides: TGTGCCAGCAGTACGACAGGGAAACAAGAGACCCAGTACTTC. Translation: CASSTTGKQETQYF.

The chain carries TRBV11-3 and TRBJ2-1, with 8 nucleotides matching TRBD2. The junction had 8 bases not matched to a gene; V was cut back by 1 base and J by 3 bases. This CDR3 contains 17 residues. In germline, CDR1 is SGHNT, CDR2 YENEEA. Here the CDR3 DNA reads TGTGCCAGCAGCTTAGTACTCGGGAGGGCCGTCTACAATGAGCAGTTCTTC. Translation gives CASSLVLGRAVYNEQFF.

The rearrangement uses TRBV6-2 or TRBV6-3 and TRBJ2-1; unclear D gene. CDR1 is MNHEY and CDR2 is SVGEGT in the germline V gene. The CDR3 consists of 15 residues. Trimming pared 7 bases from V and 6 bases from J, leaving 19 bases between. CDR3 residues: CASIRGRSRSNEQFF. In DNA, the CDR3 is TGTGCCAGCATCCGAGGCCGGAGTCGATCCAATGAGCAGTTCTTC.

This clonotype was detected only a few times. The J gene is TRBJ2-1, the V gene TRBV6-6; no firm D call. V lost 0 bases and J lost 6, with 9 bases in between. CDR1 MNHNY and CDR2 SVGAGI come from the germline V gene (reference sequence). The CDR3 covers 14 residues. CDR3 protein: CASSYSGVRNEQFF. The CDR3 DNA sequence: TGTGCCAGCAGTTACTCCGGCGTTCGCAATGAGCAGTTCTTC.

The chain links TRBV15 to TRBJ2-2; 10 bases fit TRBD2. Unmatched junction bases numbered 7, after V lost 5 bases and J lost 4 bases. Germline CDR1 reads LNHNV; CDR2 reads YYDKDF (reference sequence). CDR3 length: 16 amino acids. CDR3 loop: CATSPWTSGPTGELFF. CDR3 bases: TGTGCCACCAGCCCCTGGACTAGCGGTCCCACCGGGGAGCTGTTTTTT.

As concerns this clonotype: This could be a read error, since a much larger clone is one nucleotide away. The chain links TRBV19 to TRBJ1-1; 7 nucleotides align to TRBD1. The V and J ends lost 11 bases and 7 bases, in that order; junction bases with no gene match: 13. CDR1 and CDR2 (germline): LNHDA, SQIVND (reference sequence). The CDR3 length is 13 residues. DNA of the CDR3: TGTGCCCCCTCGACAGGGTTTTTCAATGAAGCTTTCTTT. Its protein product is CAPSTGFFNEAFF.

The rearrangement uses TRBV7-2 and TRBJ2-1; 8 positions agree with TRBD2. V shed 4 bases and J 3 bases; nucleotides not matched to a gene: 11. The germline CDR1 and CDR2 sequences are SGHTA and FQGNSA. The CDR3 runs 17 residues. CDR3 residues: CASSSAGLGGFYNEQFF. The CDR3 bases are TGTGCCAGCAGCTCAGCGGGACTAGGGGGTTTCTACAATGAGCAGTTCTTC.

The genes are TRBV6-1 and TRBJ1-5; possibly TRBD1 for D (5 bases). The CDR3 length is 18 residues. Between the trimmed V and J ends, which lost 9 bases and 0 bases, there was a span of 24 bases. Germline CDR1 reads MNHNS; CDR2 reads SASEGT. CDR3 DNA: TGTGCCAGAGTCCCTCGGCCGGGGCTCCGATTTAGCAATCAGCCCCAGCATTTT. Protein: CARVPRPGLRFSNQPQHF.

The chain uses TRBV7-9 and TRBJ1-5; possible D gene TRBD1, 5 bases. Between the trimmed V and J ends, which lost 6 bases and 4 bases, there was a span of 13 bases. Germline loops: CDR1 SEHNR, CDR2 FQNEAQ (reference sequence). This CDR3 has 14 amino acids. DNA of the CDR3: TGTGCCAGCAGACAAAAGGGGCCGAATCAGCCCCAGCATTTT. Translating gives CASRQKGPNQPQHF.

This clonotype has more than one count but fewer than ten. V usage is TRBV9 and J usage is TRBJ2-7; D unresolved. Looked up from germline, CDR1 is SGDLS and CDR2 is YYNGEE. The CDR3 length is 15 residues. V was pared by 0 bases and J by 0 bases, with 10 bases between. CDR3 region: CASSVGAQSSYEQYF. The CDR3 DNA reads TGTGCCAGCAGCGTAGGTGCACAGAGCTCCTACGAGCAGTACTTC. The full variable domain, its missing parts supplied by reference TRBV9 and TRBJ2-7, is DSGVTQTPKHLITATGQRVTLRCSPRSGDLSVYWYQQSLDQGLQFLIQYYNGEERAKGNILERFSAQQFPDLHSELNLSSLELGDSALYFCASSVGAQSSYEQYFGPGTRLTVT.